A selection of T cell receptor beta chains follows, all from one sample in a study of blood T cell repertoires in COVID-19. TCRdb keeps only in-frame clones here, not all; method: immunoSEQ multiplex PCR. The table includes some 220,000 clones, 84% detected once. Specimen: peripheral blood. These TCRs come from a woman aged 60-70 years who had recovered from COVID-19. Both conserved end residues are part of each CDR3. Each record gives: J gene, clone size, D gene, V gene, CDR3 protein, CDR3 DNA. D genes are given only for firm matches. The size field is filled for only some rows; it gives once, few, many or a size class.

TRBJ1-3	.	.	TRBV7-9	CASKLLGGDHGTSGNTIYF	TGTGCCAGTAAGCTCCTTGGCGGAGACCACGGGACATCTGGAAACACCATATATTTT
TRBJ2-7	.	TRBD2	TRBV4-1	CASRPRVIAGGNEQYF	TGCGCCAGCAGGCCTAGGGTGATAGCGGGGGGAAACGAGCAGTACTTC
TRBJ2-3	few	TRBD2	TRBV9	CASSARFSGGAGTDTQYF	TGTGCCAGCAGCGCAAGATTTAGCGGGGGGGCCGGCACAGATACGCAGTATTTT
TRBJ2-5	.	.	TRBV6-5	CASKGGSETQYF	TGTGCCAGCAAAGGGGGTTCGGAGACCCAGTACTTC
TRBJ2-3	.	.	TRBV11-2	CASGVSTDTQYF	TGTGCGAGCGGAGTCAGCACAGATACGCAGTATTTT
TRBJ2-3	once	.	TRBV5-4	CASSLARLGGNTDTQYF	TGTGCCAGCAGCTTGGCTCGTTTGGGCGGGAACACAGATACGCAGTATTTT
TRBJ2-7	once	TRBD1	TRBV7-9	CASSLPRDRTYEQYF	TGTGCCAGCAGCCTACCTCGGGACAGGACCTACGAGCAGTACTTC
TRBJ1-4	.	TRBD1	TRBV6-5	CATFWTGRNEKLFF	TGTGCCACCTTTTGGACAGGGCGTAATGAAAAACTGTTTTTT
TRBJ2-1	.	TRBD1	TRBV5-1	CASSLLRDRGTVQFF	TGCGCCAGCAGCTTGCTTCGGGACAGAGGAACGGTGCAGTTCTTC
TRBJ1-1	.	TRBD1	TRBV2	CASSDRGLDMLWDTEAFF	TGTGCCAGCAGTGACAGGGGGCTAGATATGTTATGGGACACTGAAGCTTTCTTT
TRBJ1-5	few	TRBD1	TRBV7-9	CASSLAGRGPQPQHF	TGTGCCAGCAGCTTAGCGGGCAGGGGGCCCCAGCCCCAGCATTTT
TRBJ1-4	.	.	TRBV19	CASSIERPDFLEKLFF	TGTGCCAGTAGTATAGAACGGCCCGACTTCCTGGAAAAACTGTTTTTT
TRBJ2-1	.	TRBD1	TRBV19	CASSIPPGQGFYNEQFF	TGTGCCAGTAGTATTCCACCGGGACAGGGCTTCTACAATGAGCAGTTCTTC
TRBJ2-3	.	TRBD2	TRBV5-1	CASSPLAGGGTDTQYF	TGCGCCAGCAGCCCTCTAGCGGGGGGTGGCACAGATACGCAGTATTTT
TRBJ2-2	.	.	TRBV6-5	CASSYPGVGELFF	TGTGCCAGCAGTTACCCGGGGGTCGGGGAGCTGTTTTTT
TRBJ1-3	.	.	TRBV2	CASGREGPKSGNTIYF	TGTGCCAGCGGGCGGGAGGGACCCAAGTCTGGAAACACCATATATTTT
TRBJ1-4	.	.	TRBV10-3	CAISAGTDREKLFF	TGTGCCATCAGTGCAGGTACCGATCGGGAAAAACTGTTTTTT
TRBJ2-1	.	TRBD1	TRBV18	CASSAQGAIYNEQFF	TGTGCCAGCTCAGCACAGGGGGCTATCTACAATGAGCAGTTCTTC
TRBJ2-3	.	.	TRBV20-1	CSASGGASVSTDTQYF	TGCAGTGCTAGTGGGGGCGCATCGGTAAGCACAGATACGCAGTATTTT
TRBJ2-1	.	.	TRBV6-2/TRBV6-3	CASSPAGFSYNEQFF	TGTGCCAGCAGCCCTGCGGGTTTCTCCTACAATGAGCAGTTCTTC
TRBJ2-1	.	TRBD1	TRBV5-1	CASSLGRDSYNEQFF	TGCGCCAGCAGCCTGGGTCGGGACAGTTACAATGAGCAGTTCTTC
TRBJ1-5	.	TRBD1	TRBV6-1	CASSGDRAPRRNQPQHF	TGTGCCAGCAGTGGAGACAGGGCCCCTCGGCGCAATCAGCCCCAGCATTTT
TRBJ1-2	.	.	TRBV18	CASSPIGQESGYTF	TGTGCCAGCTCACCAATTGGGCAAGAGAGTGGCTACACCTTC
TRBJ1-1	.	.	TRBV2	CASAFTPGNTEAFF	TGTGCCAGCGCTTTCACGCCCGGGAACACTGAAGCTTTCTTT
TRBJ2-3	.	TRBD2	TRBV7-8	CASSLRTSGGIDTQYF	TGTGCCAGCAGCCTCCGGACTAGCGGGGGGATAGATACGCAGTATTTT
TRBJ2-3	.	.	TRBV3-1/TRBV3-2	CASSQRGGTDTQYF	TGTGCCAGCAGCCAGCGGGGTGGGACAGATACGCAGTATTTT
TRBJ2-3	.	TRBD2	TRBV10-3	CAISESLAGAFTDTQYF	TGTGCCATCAGTGAGTCGCTAGCGGGGGCTTTCACAGATACGCAGTATTTT
TRBJ2-7	.	.	TRBV6-5	CASSYLTGPYEQYF	TGTGCCAGCAGTTACCTAACAGGCCCCTACGAGCAGTACTTC